The clone carrying this TCR beta chain was observed many times. The data are from a study of HIV-infected patients and healthy controls. Reverse transcription used roughly 450 ng RNA and constant-region primers for alpha and beta. Separate chain-specific third strand synthesis with multiplexing indices produced the alpha and beta libraries. Each CDR3 protein gets one entry after TCRdb re-called the 5' RACE reads with MiXCR. This sample has fewer than 6,500 distinct CDR3 sequences, with 7% to 9.5% found just once. Antiretroviral therapy had run roughly three months, about 14 weeks, before follow-up blood collection. The repertoire came from unfractionated whole blood and reflected all unsorted peripheral T cells. CDR1 and CDR2 (germline): MNHNS, SASEGT. Trimming removed 1 base at V and 0 bases at J, with 8 bases between. There are 15 residues in the CDR3.

V and J are TRBV6-1 and TRBJ2-3; weak D call: TRBD2 (5 bases). This sequence was found in an adult with HIV infection. The sequencing used blood, collected during antiretroviral therapy. The CDR3 spells CASSEVSGSTDTQYF. As DNA, the CDR3 is TGTGCCAGCAGTGAAGTGTCGGGAAGCACAGATACGCAGTATTTT.